This is a list of T cell receptor beta chains from one sample in a study of blood T cell repertoires in COVID-19. Assay used: immunoSEQ multiplex PCR; TCRdb lists only in-frame clones, some missing. The top ten hold roughly 6.5% of the sample, which has tens of thousands of clones, 75% to 95% seen once. The sequencing sample was made of peripheral blood. Receptors were obtained from a middle-aged man with active COVID-19. Both conserved end residues are part of each CDR3. Each record gives: V gene, clone size, J gene, D gene, CDR3 DNA, CDR3 protein. A D gene is named only where the DNA matches it firmly. Clone size is shown for a subset of rows, as once, few, many or a class of expanded clone.

>TRBV5-1|.|TRBJ2-7|TRBD2
TGCGCCAGCAGCTGGACTAGAGGGGACTCTTACGAGCAGTACTTC
CASSWTRGDSYEQYF
>TRBV29-1|.|TRBJ2-5|TRBD1
TGCAGCGTTTCAGGGGGCGTTCGGGAGACCCAGTACTTC
CSVSGGVRETQYF
>TRBV5-1|.|TRBJ2-5|.
TGCGCCAGCAGCTTGGCGGTGGGCAGAGAGACCCAGTACTTC
CASSLAVGRETQYF
>TRBV5-8|.|TRBJ1-1|.
TGTGCCAGCAGCAGGAGTTTTTGGAACACTGAAGCTTTCTTT
CASSRSFWNTEAFF
>TRBV7-9|.|TRBJ2-1|TRBD1
TGTGCCAGCAGCTTAAACTCTGGGACAGCGGCACCCAAGTTCTTC
CASSLNSGTAAPKFF
>TRBV6-4|.|TRBJ2-1|TRBD2
TGTGCCAGCAGTGACTCCCGGCGGGGGGAGCAGTTCTTC
CASSDSRRGEQFF
>TRBV2|.|TRBJ1-4|TRBD1
TGTGCCAGCGAACGCCCGGGACAGGGGTTAGCTAATGAAAAACTGTTTTTT
CASERPGQGLANEKLFF
>TRBV3-1/TRBV3-2|.|TRBJ2-1|TRBD1
TGTGCCAGCAGCCAAGATTTCGTCGCGGGACAGGGGGCCAACAATGAGCAGTTCTTC
CASSQDFVAGQGANNEQFF
>TRBV27|.|TRBJ2-1|TRBD2
TGTGCCAGCAGTCGACTCGGGGGGGCGGGTGGCAATGAGCAGTTCTTC
CASSRLGGAGGNEQFF
>TRBV5-4|.|TRBJ2-1|TRBD2
TGTGCCAGCAGCGCCGAGGCTAGCGGGTACAATGAGCAGTTCTTC
CASSAEASGYNEQFF
>TRBV6-5|.|TRBJ2-7|.
TGTGCCAGCAGCCAGGGTAACGAGCAGTACTTC
CASSQGNEQYF
>TRBV18|.|TRBJ2-7|.
TGTGCCAGCTCACCCTACTCAGGTTCCCACCGATTAAGCGAGCAGTACTTC
CASSPYSGSHRLSEQYF
>TRBV14|.|TRBJ1-1|.
TGTGCCAGCAGCCCCCTGGGGGGGACTGAAGCTTTCTTT
CASSPLGGTEAFF
>TRBV6-1|.|TRBJ1-2|.
TGTGCCAGCAGTGAGCGGGACGGGGAACCCTATGGCTACACCTTC
CASSERDGEPYGYTF
>TRBV5-6|once|TRBJ2-7|TRBD1
TGTGCCAGCAGCTCCGGGACAGGGGTTAACTTTCCCTACGAGCAGTACTTC
CASSSGTGVNFPYEQYF
>TRBV7-8|.|TRBJ1-4|TRBD1
TGTGCCAGCAGCTTAAATACAGCAGGGGGAAGTGAAAAACTGTTTTTT
CASSLNTAGGSEKLFF
>TRBV28|.|TRBJ2-1|.
TGTGCCAGCAGTAACTCGGGCAGAGGGGAGCAGTTCTTC
CASSNSGRGEQFF
>TRBV10-1|.|TRBJ2-7|TRBD2
TGCGCCAGCAGTGAGCGCGGGAGAACTCGCGAGCAGTACTTC
CASSERGRTREQYF
>TRBV5-8|.|TRBJ1-6|.
TGTGCCAGCAGTCCATTAGGGGGTAATTCACCCCTCCACTTT
CASSPLGGNSPLHF
>TRBV5-8|.|TRBJ1-5|.
TGTGCCAGCAATGGGGGGGGAACCAGTCGAGCAGGTCAGCCCCAGCATTTT
CASNGGGTSRAGQPQHF
>TRBV5-6|.|TRBJ2-1|TRBD2
TGTGCCAGCAGCCCGACTAGCGGGAATGAGCAGTTCTTC
CASSPTSGNEQFF
>TRBV5-5|.|TRBJ2-6|.
TGTGCCAGCAGCCTCGGGATCTCTGGGGCCAACGTCCTGACTTTC
CASSLGISGANVLTF
>TRBV4-1|.|TRBJ2-7|TRBD2
TGCGCCAGCAGCCACGGACTAGCCTACGAGCAGTACTTC
CASSHGLAYEQYF
>TRBV6-5|.|TRBJ1-1|.
TGTGCCAGCAGTTACCGGGGGAACACTGAAGCTTTCTTT
CASSYRGNTEAFF
>TRBV19|.|TRBJ2-2|.
TGTGCCAGTAGTATCTTTCAGACAACTCAGAACACCGGGGAGCTGTTTTTT
CASSIFQTTQNTGELFF
>TRBV11-3|.|TRBJ1-1|.
TGTGCCAGCAGCTTATCAGGGCGGACGGAGGCTTTCTTT
CASSLSGRTEAFF